The 12 T cell receptor beta chains below were found in one sample sequenced in a study of OX40 agonist ivuxolimab in advanced cancers. Produced via immunoSEQ multiplex PCR; TCRdb's table is partial and in-frame only. The sample contains about 59,000 clones, around 85% of which appear only once. The starting material was CD4+ or CD8+ T cells sorted from blood, obtained in a trial of the OX40 agonist ivuxolimab. The source of these receptors is an adult with an advanced solid tumor such as melanoma, head and neck, liver or kidney cancer.

V and J are TRBV19 and TRBJ2-5; maybe TRBD1 (6 bases). Trimming pared 7 bases from V and 0 bases from J, leaving 9 bases between. CDR1 LNHDA and CDR2 SQIVND come from the germline V gene (reference sequence). The CDR3 covers 13 residues. The CDR3 protein is CASMGHNQETQYF. The CDR3 bases are TGTGCCAGTATGGGACACAACCAAGAGACCCAGTACTTC.

This chain uses TRBV15 with TRBJ2-5, with 8 bases matching TRBD1. The CDR3 runs 15 residues. The germline V gene has CDR1 LNHNV and CDR2 YYDKDF (reference sequence). The trim removed 1 base at V and 5 bases at J, leaving 6 bases unmatched. CDR3 sequence (DNA): TGTGCCACCAGCAGAGTTCCAGGGGGCGGGGAGACCCAGTACTTC. It codes for CATSRVPGGGETQYF.

The chain links TRBV7-8 to TRBJ1-3; 8 bases fit TRBD1. Trimming removed 5 bases from V and 0 bases from J; junction bases left unmatched: 3. The CDR3 extends over 15 amino acids. Germline V lookup: CDR1 SGHVS, CDR2 FQNEAQ. CDR3 DNA sequence: TGTGCCAGCAGCACCGGGACAGGCTCTGGAAACACCATATATTTT. Translated, it gives CASSTGTGSGNTIYF.

V is TRBV28 and J is TRBJ2-4; 12 bases are shared with TRBD2. Germline V gene sequence: CDR1 MDHEN, CDR2 SYDVKM. The CDR3 has 18 residues. The trim removed 3 bases at V and 5 bases at J, leaving 11 bases unmatched. In nucleotides, the CDR3 is TGTGCCAGCAGTTTTCGGCTAGCGGGAGGGCCTCGGGAAAACATTCAGTACTTC. As protein: CASSFRLAGGPRENIQYF.

This chain joins TRBV14 and TRBJ2-5; 13 bases map to TRBD2. J was trimmed by 4 bases and V by 1 base; bases with no gene match: 6. The CDR3 loop spans 17 amino acids. The germline V gene has CDR1 SGHDN and CDR2 FVKESK. The CDR3 DNA reads TGTGCCAGCAGCCAAGCAAGGACTAGCGGGGGTGGAGAGACCCAGTACTTC. It encodes CASSQARTSGGGETQYF.

This rearrangement joins TRBV5-1 to TRBJ1-1; 8 bases are shared with TRBD1. The CDR3 totals 16 residues. Germline V lookup: CDR1 SGHRS, CDR2 YFSETQ. The trim removed 6 bases at V and 2 bases at J, leaving 12 bases unmatched. CDR3 region: CASTPGRGRLNTEAFF. The CDR3 DNA reads TGCGCCAGCACCCCCGGCAGGGGGCGCCTCAACACTGAAGCTTTCTTT.

The chain is built from TRBV2 and TRBJ1-4, with D uncertain. The CDR3 loop spans 12 amino acids. Germline V gene data show CDR1 as SNHLY and CDR2 as FYNNEI. V gave up 7 bases and J gave up 8 bases, with 11 bases separating them. In DNA, the CDR3 is TGTGCCAGCAAGGAGATTAGGGAAAAACTGTTTTTT. Translated, it gives CASKEIREKLFF. Filled out from reference TRBV2 and TRBJ1-4, the complete variable domain reads EPEVTQTPSHQVTQMGQEVILRCVPISNHLYFYWYRQILGQKVEFLVSFYNNEISEKSEIFDDQFSVERPDGSNFTLKIRSTKLEDSAMYFCASKEIREKLFFGSGTQLSVL.

This clone was seen just once. CDR3 in amino acids: CASSGSGGLEQYF. As DNA, the CDR3 is TGTGCCAGCAGTGGGTCGGGGGGGCTTGAGCAGTACTTC. The chain joins TRBV6-1 to TRBJ2-7; 8 bases are a match to TRBD2. V trimming: 4 bases; J trimming: 7 bases; junction bases outside the gene matches: 6. Germline CDR1 is MNHNS and CDR2 is SASEGT. The CDR3 consists of 13 residues.

In this sample, this clone turned up once. CDR3 sequence (DNA): TGTGCCAGCAGTCCGGGACTAGCTACAGATACGCAGTATTTT. It is translated as CASSPGLATDTQYF. This chain joins TRBV27 and TRBJ2-3, with 9 positions matching TRBD2. Trimming at V came to 5 bases and at J to 3 bases, leaving 3 bases not matched to a gene. The germline gives CDR1 MNHEY, CDR2 SMNVEV (reference sequence). The CDR3 extends over 14 amino acids.

About this clone: Other DNA sequences in this specimen translate into the identical CDR3. The CDR3 spells CASSPGTGFTDTQYF. In DNA, the CDR3 is TGCGCCAGCAGTCCCGGGACAGGCTTCACAGATACGCAGTATTTT. The chain recombines TRBV10-1 with TRBJ2-3; TRBD1 matches 8 bases. Unmatched junction bases numbered 6, after V lost 5 bases and J lost 2 bases. Germline assignment: CDR1 WNHNN and CDR2 SYGVQD (reference sequence). The length of the CDR3 is 15 residues.

The V and J genes are TRBV2 and TRBJ2-2, with a tentative D call TRBD1 (6 bases). Germline lookup yields CDR1 SNHLY and CDR2 FYNNEI. The CDR3 spans 14 residues. Trimming cost V 2 bases and J 3 bases, with 7 bases left between them. CDR3 coding DNA: TGTGCCAGCAGTGAATACAGGGACACCGGGGAGCTGTTTTTT. Protein product: CASSEYRDTGELFF.

The V and J genes are TRBV11-3 and TRBJ2-2, with 9 bases fitting TRBD1. Germline V gives CDR1 SGHNT, CDR2 YENEEA. V dropped 3 bases and J dropped 7; count of bases not matched to a gene: 6. The CDR3 loop spans 15 amino acids. The CDR3 nucleotides are TGTGCCAGCAGCTTGGGACAGGGAAGCGGCGGGGAGCTGTTTTTT. Protein sequence: CASSLGQGSGGELFF. The variable domain in full, with the rest retrieved from reference TRBV11-3 and TRBJ2-2, is EAGVVQSPRYKIIEKKQPVAFWCNPISGHNTLYWYLQNLGQGPELLIRYENEEAVDDSQLPKDRFSAERLKGVDSTLKIQPAELGDSAVYLCASSLGQGSGGELFFGEGSRLTVL.